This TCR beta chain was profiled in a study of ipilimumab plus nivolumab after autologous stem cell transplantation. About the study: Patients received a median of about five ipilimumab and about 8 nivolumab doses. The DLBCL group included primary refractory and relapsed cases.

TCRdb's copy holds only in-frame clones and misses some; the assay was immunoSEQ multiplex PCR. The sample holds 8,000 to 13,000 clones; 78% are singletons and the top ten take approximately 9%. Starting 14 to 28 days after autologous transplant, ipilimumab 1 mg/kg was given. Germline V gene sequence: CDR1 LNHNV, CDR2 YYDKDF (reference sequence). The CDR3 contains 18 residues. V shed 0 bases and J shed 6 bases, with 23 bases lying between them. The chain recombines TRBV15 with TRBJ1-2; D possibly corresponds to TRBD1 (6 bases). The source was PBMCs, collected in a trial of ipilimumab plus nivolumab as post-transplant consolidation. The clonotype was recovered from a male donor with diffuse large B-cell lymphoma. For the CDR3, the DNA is TGTGCCACCAGCAGAGATCCCCTCCGGGACACCCGTGGGGATGGCTACACCTTC. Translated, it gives CATSRDPLRDTRGDGYTF.